This TCR beta chain stems from a study of T cells in Graves' hyperthyroidism and ophthalmopathy. Fresh 10 ml peripheral blood yielded PBMCs. Germline lookup yields CDR1 MNHNS and CDR2 SASEGT. Between the trimmed V and J ends, which lost 8 bases and 5 bases, there was a span of 13 bases. The CDR3 runs 13 residues. General study findings and limits: Among clonotypes expanded in thyroid above 0.001, most were also found in blood. Model predictions of ophthalmopathy came a median around 7.1 months before onset.

Template material for amplifying TCR beta CDR3 regions consisted of RNA transcripts. HTBI primers were the set used in a first-round RT-PCR of the TCR CDR3. One entry per CDR3 protein, called by TCRdb with MiXCR from the multiplex PCR reads. Of roughly 61,000 distinct CDR3 sequences in the sample, approximately 53% were seen once. A note on this clonotype: Its cognate antigen is unknown. Since the CDR3 does not end with the conserved phenylalanine or tryptophan, this likely comes from a read error.

Sample: blood. The source is an older woman with Graves' ophthalmopathy. J is TRBJ1-5 and V is TRBV6-1; D remains ambiguous. The DNA of the CDR3 is TGTGCCAGCCAGGTGGGGAACGATCAGCCCCAGCATTTA. Protein product: CASQVGNDQPQHL.